The 24 T cell receptor beta chains presented below share a single source sample, sequenced in a study of CD8+CD57+ T cells in acquired aplastic anemia. According to the study, genomic DNA was the template for TCR beta VDJ and CDR3 profiling. From the reads, TCRdb called clonotypes with MiXCR, one entry per CDR3 protein. The repertoire holds about 200,000 distinct CDR3 sequences, 65% seen once, with roughly 53% in the top ten. An expansion of CD8+CD57+ cells by flow cytometry had been shown in patients chosen for sequencing. The source material was sorted CD4+, CD8+, or CD8+CD57+ T cells (not recorded which) from PBMCs. The receptors derive from a human donor with aplastic anemia.

The chain uses TRBV7-8 and TRBJ1-3; TRBD1 might be the D (5 bases). This CDR3 contains 14 residues. In germline, CDR1 is SGHVS, CDR2 FQNEAQ. The V end was cut by 3 bases, the J end by 8 bases, with 14 bases between. The CDR3: CASSFGGAADTIYF. The CDR3 coding sequence is TGTGCCAGCAGCTTTGGGGGAGCTGCCGACACCATATATTTT.

The V gene is TRBV2, the J gene TRBJ1-2; 8 bases fit TRBD1. Germline V CDR1 and CDR2: SNHLY, FYNNEI. Trimming cost V 6 bases and J 4 bases; bases outside gene matches: 10. The CDR3 loop spans 15 amino acids. This chain's CDR3 is CASRNNRGEIYGYTF. In DNA form, the CDR3 reads TGTGCCAGCAGGAACAACAGGGGGGAAATCTATGGCTACACCTTC.

This clonotype was picked up a small number of times. The CDR3 nucleotides read TGCGCCAGCAGTGTCAACGGACAGGCGTTCGCTGAAGCTTTCTTT. This translates into CASSVNGQAFAEAFF. The chain has TRBV10-1 and TRBJ1-1; 7 bases agree with TRBD1. This CDR3 region has 15 residues. Losses at the gene ends were 4 bases for V and 6 bases for J; bases not matched to a gene: 11. Germline V CDR1 and CDR2: WNHNN, SYGVQD (reference sequence).

The rearrangement joins TRBV7-3 to TRBJ2-2, with a possible D match to TRBD2 (6 bases). The CDR3 is 12 amino acids. Germline-derived CDR1 and CDR2 are SGHTA and FQGTGA. V was shortened by 5 bases and J by 8 bases, with 9 bases between the two germline ends. In DNA form, the CDR3 reads TGTGCCAGCAGCGTGGAGGGAGGGGAGCTGTTTTTT. This encodes CASSVEGGELFF.

The chain joins TRBV20-1 to TRBJ1-4, with TRBD1 identical over 7 bases. This CDR3 contains 14 residues. Germline V gene lookup returns CDR1 DFQATT and CDR2 SNEGSKA (reference sequence). J was trimmed by 8 bases and V by 3 bases; bases with no gene match: 9. DNA of the CDR3: TGCAGTGCTAGGAGTCAGACAGGGAACGAAAAACTGTTTTTT. Amino acids: CSARSQTGNEKLFF.

This clonotype was counted a single time. This chain joins TRBV5-6 and TRBJ2-7, with 10 nucleotides matching TRBD1. The germline V gene encodes CDR1 SGHDT and CDR2 YYEEEE. The CDR3 has 15 residues. Losses at the gene ends were 4 bases for V and 9 bases for J; bases not matched to a gene: 13. CDR3 loop: CASSPAGTGEGGQYF. As DNA, the CDR3 is TGTGCCAGCAGCCCAGCCGGGACAGGGGAGGGAGGGCAGTACTTC.

The rearrangement links TRBV20-1 to TRBJ2-7; possibly TRBD1 or TRBD2 for D (5 bases each). The V gene's germline CDR1 is DFQATT and CDR2 SNEGSKA (reference sequence). V lost 3 bases and J lost 2, with 14 bases in between. The CDR3 extends over 14 amino acids. CDR3 nucleotide sequence: TGCAGTGCTAGCTTACTGGGACGAACCTACGAGCAGTACTTC. Residues: CSASLLGRTYEQYF.

The rearrangement links TRBV19 to TRBJ2-3; D gene ambiguous. Germline-derived CDR1 and CDR2 are LNHDA and SQIVND (reference sequence). V shed 3 bases and J shed 0 bases, with 4 bases lying between them. This CDR3 contains 13 residues. This CDR3 reads CASSMDSTDTQYF. The CDR3 DNA reads TGTGCCAGTAGTATGGATAGCACAGATACGCAGTATTTT.

The chain combines TRBV19 with TRBJ1-2, with D uncertain. Trimming removed 3 bases at V and 4 bases at J, with 9 bases between. CDR3 size: 13 residues. Germline values: CDR1 LNHDA, CDR2 SQIVND (reference sequence). The CDR3 region is CASSMGQVYGYTF. The CDR3 DNA is TGTGCCAGTAGTATGGGTCAGGTCTATGGCTACACCTTC.

This clonotype is a singleton in its sample. Possible read error: a much larger clone is one base away. J is TRBJ2-2 and V is TRBV7-2, with D uncertain. Looked up from germline, CDR1 is SGHTA and CDR2 is FQGNSA. The CDR3 is 15 residues long. CDR3 bases: TGTGACAGCAGCTTAGAATGGGAATGGACCGGGGAGCTGTTTTTT. Residues: CDSSLEWEWTGELFF.

This rearrangement joins TRBV5-1 to TRBJ1-4; 8 bases align to TRBD1. The CDR3 extends over 15 amino acids. Germline V lookup: CDR1 SGHRS, CDR2 YFSETQ. V shed 7 bases and J 8 bases; nucleotides not matched to a gene: 13. CDR3: CASRYRDRKDEKLFF. The DNA for the CDR3 is TGCGCCAGCCGCTACCGGGACAGGAAGGACGAAAAACTGTTTTTT.

The V gene is TRBV15, the J gene TRBJ2-1, with 8 bases identical to TRBD2. The J call is uncertain, as TRBJ2-4 better fits the DNA end. The CDR3 length is 15 residues. Germline assignment: CDR1 LNHNV and CDR2 YYDKDF (reference sequence). The CDR3 sequence is CATSDLAGLLNIQYF. The CDR3 DNA follows: TGTGCCACCAGCGATCTAGCGGGCCTCCTAAACATTCAGTACTTC.

This sequence joins TRBV10-2 and TRBJ1-2, with D perhaps TRBD1 (6 bases). V shed 5 bases and J shed 1 base, with 11 bases lying between them. CDR1 and CDR2 (germline): WSHSY, SAAADI. The CDR3 has 14 amino acids. The CDR3 coding sequence is TGCGCCAGCAGTCTCTCGGACAGTAACTATGGCTACACCTTC. Its protein product is CASSLSDSNYGYTF.

This clonotype was seen many times. The chain carries TRBV10-3 and TRBJ2-7; D is ambiguous. Germline loops: CDR1 ENHRY, CDR2 SYGVKD. V lost 0 bases to trimming and J lost 3 bases, with 3 bases between them. This CDR3 region has 12 residues. The DNA for the CDR3 is TGTGCCATCAGTGAGTCAAGCTACGAGCAGTACTTC. Its protein product is CAISESSYEQYF.

This chain uses TRBV6-5 with TRBJ1-1; D remains unclear. The V end was cut by 9 bases, the J end by 5 bases, with 16 bases between. This CDR3 has 13 amino acids. Germline CDR1 MNHEY, CDR2 SVGAGI. The CDR3 DNA reads as TGTGCCAGTTCGGTCGCATCGGGAACTGAAGCTTTCTTT. It encodes CASSVASGTEAFF.

CDR3 coding DNA: TGTGCCAGCAGTCCGACGGGGGGCGAGTACAATGAGCAGTTCTTC. Protein product: CASSPTGGEYNEQFF. The chain links TRBV6-4 to TRBJ2-1; TRBD2 is a possible D gene (7 bases). The CDR3 loop spans 15 amino acids. The germline V and J ends were trimmed by 5 bases and 4 bases, with 15 bases remaining between them. The V gene's germline CDR1 is MRHNA and CDR2 SNTAGT.

This clonotype was detected many times. The chain links TRBV20-1 to TRBJ1-1; D unresolved. The V gene lost 5 bases and the J gene lost 5 bases, with 12 bases spanning the gap. The germline V gene has CDR1 DFQATT and CDR2 SNEGSKA (reference sequence). CDR3 length equals 12 residues. The CDR3 DNA follows: TGCAGTGCTGACCAAGGACTTACTGAAGCTTTCTTT. Translation: CSADQGLTEAFF.

The rearrangement links TRBV10-1 to TRBJ2-3; D is unresolved. Trimming took off 6 bases at V and 4 bases at J, with 5 bases between the two ends. The CDR3 has 11 amino acids. Germline CDR1 is WNHNN and CDR2 is SYGVQD (reference sequence). The CDR3 nucleotides read TGCGCCAGCAGCATGGCAGATACGCAGTATTTT. It codes for CASSMADTQYF.

This clonotype appeared a few times. CDR3 DNA: TGCAGTGCTAGGTCTAGCGGCCAAGAGACCCAGTACTTC. Its protein product is CSARSSGQETQYF. The J gene is TRBJ2-5, the V gene TRBV20-1; 7 nucleotides line up with TRBD2. V lost 3 bases to trimming and J lost 1 base; unmatched junction nucleotides: 2. CDR1 is DFQATT and CDR2 is SNEGSKA in the germline V gene (reference sequence). The length of the CDR3 is 13 residues.

V is TRBV2 and J is TRBJ2-5; D possibly corresponds to TRBD1 (5 bases). Germline CDR1 and CDR2: SNHLY and FYNNEI. Trimming removed 3 bases at V and 0 bases at J, with 11 bases between. The CDR3 contains 15 residues. Here the CDR3 DNA reads TGTGCCAGCAGTGACGGCAGGGCGTACCAAGAGACCCAGTACTTC. Amino acids: CASSDGRAYQETQYF.

The chain uses TRBV12-3 or TRBV12-4 and TRBJ2-7, with D possibly TRBD1 on 5 matching bases. Trimming shortened V by 7 bases and J by 5 bases, and 9 bases separated the two germline ends. The CDR3 consists of 11 residues. The CDR3 protein is CASTGFNEQYF. The DNA of the CDR3 is TGTGCCAGCACAGGGTTCAACGAGCAGTACTTC.

The V and J genes are TRBV20-1 and TRBJ2-7; D is uncertain. Between the trimmed V and J ends, which lost 2 bases and 3 bases, there was a span of 20 bases. CDR3 length equals 16 residues. CDR1 and CDR2 from the germline V gene are DFQATT and SNEGSKA (reference sequence). The CDR3 nucleotides are TGCAGTGCTAGAAGTGGTTTTGGCCCTGGTAGCTACGAGCAGTACTTC. Its translation: CSARSGFGPGSYEQYF.

The chain has TRBV9 and TRBJ1-6; maybe TRBD1 (5 bases). The germline V gene encodes CDR1 SGDLS and CDR2 YYNGEE. Trimming took off 5 bases at V and 12 bases at J, with 12 bases between the two ends. The CDR3 covers 12 residues. The CDR3 loop reads CASRGLLGPLHF. CDR3 DNA sequence: TGTGCCAGCAGGGGACTTTTGGGACCCCTCCACTTT.

This clonotype was detected only once. V and J are TRBV7-3 and TRBJ2-2; no clear D gene. V lost 2 bases and J 0 bases, leaving 4 bases between the germline ends. Germline assignment: CDR1 SGHTA and CDR2 FQGTGA. The CDR3 is 14 residues long. DNA for the CDR3: TGTGCCAGCAGCTTATTCTCGAACACCGGGGAGCTGTTTTTT. This encodes CASSLFSNTGELFF.